This T cell receptor beta chain was profiled in a study of cytomegalovirus exposure and HLA in healthy donors. The CDR3 is 14 residues long. V was pared by 5 bases and J by 4 bases, with 5 bases of the junction left unmatched. Germline V gene lookup returns CDR1 SGHVS and CDR2 FQNEAQ. PCR primers comprised 60 Vbeta and 13 Jbeta primers. The assay was immunoSEQ multiplex PCR, and TCRdb's table has in-frame clones only and misses some. The sample includes roughly 100,000 clones, less than 9.5% of them seen just once. Whole-study results and caveats: Cytomegalovirus status, reportedly, was diagnosed with high specificity and sensitivity by the classifier.

This clone was seen a handful of times. Its antigen is unknown. The sequence was obtained from a man aged 50-60 years in good health and CMV-seropositive. The sample was PBMCs. This chain links TRBV7-8 with TRBJ1-2; 9 bases align to TRBD1. The CDR3 loop is CASSRGTGSYGYTF. CDR3 in DNA: TGTGCCAGCAGCCGCGGGACAGGGAGCTATGGCTACACCTTC.